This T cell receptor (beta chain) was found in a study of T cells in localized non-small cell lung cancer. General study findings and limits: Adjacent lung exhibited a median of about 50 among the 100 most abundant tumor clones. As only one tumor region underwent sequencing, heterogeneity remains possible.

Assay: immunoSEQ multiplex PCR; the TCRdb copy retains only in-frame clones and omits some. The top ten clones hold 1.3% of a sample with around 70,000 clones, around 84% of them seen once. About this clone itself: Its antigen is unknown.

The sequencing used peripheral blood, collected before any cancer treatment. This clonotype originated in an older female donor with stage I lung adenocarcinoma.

The DNA of the CDR3 is TGTGCCACCAGCAGAGATTGGTCGTCAGATACGCAGTATTTT. As protein: CATSRDWSSDTQYF. The genes are TRBV15 and TRBJ2-3; D unclear. This CDR3 has 14 residues. The V end lost 0 bases, the J end lost 4 bases, and 8 bases lay between the germline ends. Germline V lookup: CDR1 LNHNV, CDR2 YYDKDF (reference sequence).